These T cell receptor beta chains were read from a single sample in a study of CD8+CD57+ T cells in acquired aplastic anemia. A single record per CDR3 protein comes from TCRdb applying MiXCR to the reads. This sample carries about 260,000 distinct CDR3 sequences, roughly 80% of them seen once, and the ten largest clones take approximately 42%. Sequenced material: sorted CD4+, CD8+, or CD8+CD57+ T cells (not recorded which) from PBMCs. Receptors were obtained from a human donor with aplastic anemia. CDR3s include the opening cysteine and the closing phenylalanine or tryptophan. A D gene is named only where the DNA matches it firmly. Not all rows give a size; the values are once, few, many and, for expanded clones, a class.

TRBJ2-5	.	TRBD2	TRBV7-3	CASSLAHGGAEEQYF	TGTGCCAGCAGCTTAGCTCACGGGGGGGCAGAGGAGCAGTACTTC
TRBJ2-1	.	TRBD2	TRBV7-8	CASSEAGGPDTFF	TGTGCCAGCAGTGAAGCGGGAGGTCCCGATACGTTCTTC
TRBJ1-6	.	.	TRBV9	CASSWGESVQYLALHF	TGTGCCAGCAGCTGGGGGGAGAGCGTTCAGTATTTAGCCCTCCACTTT
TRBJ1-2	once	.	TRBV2	CASSEGTVPYGYTF	TGTGCCAGCAGTGAAGGGACGGTACCCTATGGCTACACTTTC
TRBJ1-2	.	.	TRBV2	CASSEYEGRKGYTF	TGTGCCAGCAGTGAATATGAGGGAAGGAAAGGCTACACCTTC
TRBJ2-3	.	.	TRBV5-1	CASSLDGATNTQYF	TGCGCCAGCAGCTTAGACGGAGCAACTAATACGCAGTATTTT
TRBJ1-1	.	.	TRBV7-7	CSPRIRAFTEAFF	TGTTCTCCTAGGATCCGGGCTTTCACTGAAGCTTTCTTT
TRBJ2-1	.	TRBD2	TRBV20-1	CSARNLAGEYNEQFF	TGCAGTGCTAGGAACCTAGCGGGAGAGTACAATGAGCAGTTCTTC
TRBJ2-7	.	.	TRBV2	CASILVGATYEQYF	.
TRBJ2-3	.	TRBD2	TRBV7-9	CASSFQRSGETDEQYF	TGTGCCAGCAGCTTTCAAAGAAGCGGGGAGACCGATGAGCAGTATTTT
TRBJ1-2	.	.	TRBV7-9	CASSLEREDLVYGYTF	TGTGCCAGCAGCTTGGAGAGGGAGGATCTCGTATATGGCTACACCTTC
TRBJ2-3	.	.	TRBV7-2	CASSLLGPDTMSSF	TGTGCCAGCAGCCTCCTGGGACCAGACACAATGAGCAGTTTT
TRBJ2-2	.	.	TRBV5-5	CASSLAGWRNTGELFF	TGTGCCAGCAGCTTGGCGGGCTGGCGGAACACCGGGGAGCTGTTTTTT
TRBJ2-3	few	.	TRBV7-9	CASSFQRSGGSHEF	TGTGCCAGCAGCTTTCAGAGAAGTGGGGGGAGCCATGAGTTT
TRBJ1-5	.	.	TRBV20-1	CSASRGGSNQPQHF	TGCAGTGCTAGTCGAGGAGGAAGCAATCAGCCCCAGCATTTT
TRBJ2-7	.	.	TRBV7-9	CASSEPTNSYEQYF	TGTGCCAGCAGCGAGCCCACGAACTCCTACGAGCAGTACTTC
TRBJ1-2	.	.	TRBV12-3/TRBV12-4	CASSLPGMEGGYTF	TGTGCCAGCAGTTTGCCCGGCATGGAGGGGGGCTACACCTTC
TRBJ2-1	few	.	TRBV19	CASSIALANEQFF	TGTGCCAGTAGTATAGCCCTAGCAAATGAGCAGTTCTTC
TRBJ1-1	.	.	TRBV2	CASRANGVMNTEAFF	TGTGCCAGCAGGGCTAATGGGGTCATGAATACTGAAGCTTTCTTT
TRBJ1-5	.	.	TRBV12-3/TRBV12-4	CASSFPGNQPQHF	TGTGCCAGCAGTTTTCCGGGAAATCAGCCCCAGCATTTT
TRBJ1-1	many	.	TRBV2	CASSIPGEGSGTEAFF	TGTGCCAGCAGCATCCCCGGGGAGGGATCGGGGACTGAAGCTTTCTTT
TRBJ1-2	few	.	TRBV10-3	CATQAETGKVMGGYTF	TGTGCCACCCAAGCAGAGACAGGCAAGGTGATGGGTGGCTACACCTTC
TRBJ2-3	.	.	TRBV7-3	CASSVGADTGYF	TGTGCCAGCAGCGTTGGGGCAGATACGGGATATTTT
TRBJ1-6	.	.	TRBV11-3	CASSERRQINSPLHF	TGTGCCAGCAGTGAACGGAGACAGATAAATTCACCCCTCCACTTT
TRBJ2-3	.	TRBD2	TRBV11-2	CASAGTSFDTQYF	TGTGCCAGCGCCGGGACTAGCTTCGATACGCAGTATTTT
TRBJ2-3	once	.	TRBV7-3	CASGFAGRGTQYF	TGTGCCAGCGGCTTCGCGGGGCGGGGTACCCAGTATTTT
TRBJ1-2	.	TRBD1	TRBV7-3	CASSLTGGAAYGFTF	TGTGCCAGCAGCTTGACAGGGGGCGCCGCGTATGGCTTCACCTTC
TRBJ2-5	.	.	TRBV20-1	CSAPGEETQYF	TGCAGTGCCCCTGGTGAAGAGACCCAGTACTTC
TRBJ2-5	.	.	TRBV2	CATSDGSSQEQLYF	TGTGCCACCAGTGATGGGTCCAGCCAAGAGCAGTTGTACTTC
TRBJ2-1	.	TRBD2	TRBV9	CASSVQRGGGSDEQFF	TGTGCCAGCAGCGTCCAAAGAGGCGGGGGGAGTGATGAGCAGTTCTTC
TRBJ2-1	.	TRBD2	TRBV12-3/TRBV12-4	CASRFSGSRDEQFF	TGTGCCAGCAGGTTTAGCGGGAGTAGGGATGAGCAGTTCTTC
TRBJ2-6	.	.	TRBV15	CASSRVSSQGTHVLAF	TGTGCCAGCAGCAGAGTGTCCAGCCAAGGGACCCACGTCCTCGCTTTC
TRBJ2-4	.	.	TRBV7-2	CASSLGPATSQESQYF	TGTGCCAGCAGCTTAGGCCCAGCAACTAGTCAAGAGTCTCAGTACTTC
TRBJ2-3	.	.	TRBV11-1	CASSLDSGADTQYF	TGTGCCAGCAGCTTAGACAGCGGTGCCGATACGCAGTATTTT
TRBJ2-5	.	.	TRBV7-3	CASSPQGTWGEKQYF	TGTGCCAGCAGCCCACAGGGGACTTGGGGAGAGAAGCAGTACTTC
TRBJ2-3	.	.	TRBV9	CASGVGVSRNQYF	TGTGCCAGCGGCGTAGGGGTCTCAAGAAATCAGTATTTT
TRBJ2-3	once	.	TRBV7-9	CASRVTSTMSQYF	TGTGCCAGCAGGGTTACTAGCACAATGAGCCAGTATTTT
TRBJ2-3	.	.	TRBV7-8	CASSLEPGRDALSF	TGTGCCAGCAGCTTAGAGCCAGGTCGCGATGCCCTTTCCTTT
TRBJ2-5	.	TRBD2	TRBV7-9	CASSFQRGGGGDEYF	TGTGCCAGCAGCTTTCAAAGAGGCGGGGGGGGCGATGAGTATTTT
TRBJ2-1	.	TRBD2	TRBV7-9	CASSPERSGRSDEQFF	TGTGCCAGCAGCCCTGAAAGAAGCGGGAGGAGCGATGAGCAGTTCTTC
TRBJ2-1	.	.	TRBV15	CATGRRSDQDTQFF	TGTGCCACCGGCAGAAGGTCAGATCAAGATACCCAGTTCTTC
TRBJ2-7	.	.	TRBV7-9	CASSSGDKGRQYF	TGTGCCAGCAGCTCCGGGGACAAAGGTAGACAGTACTTC
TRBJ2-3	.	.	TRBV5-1	CASSLEGANTQYF	TGCGCCAGCAGCTTGGAAGGCGCTAATACGCAGTATTTT
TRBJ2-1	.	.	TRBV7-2	CASSFSRDNEHFF	TGTGCCAGCAGCTTTAGCAGGGACAATGAGCACTTCTTC
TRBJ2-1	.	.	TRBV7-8	CASSVSQGPDTEQFF	TGTGCCAGCAGCGTATCCCAAGGTCCCGATACGGAGCAGTTCTTC
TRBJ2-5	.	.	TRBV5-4	CATSSACDQETQYF	TGTGCCACCAGCAGTGCTTGCGACCAAGAGACCCAGTACTTC